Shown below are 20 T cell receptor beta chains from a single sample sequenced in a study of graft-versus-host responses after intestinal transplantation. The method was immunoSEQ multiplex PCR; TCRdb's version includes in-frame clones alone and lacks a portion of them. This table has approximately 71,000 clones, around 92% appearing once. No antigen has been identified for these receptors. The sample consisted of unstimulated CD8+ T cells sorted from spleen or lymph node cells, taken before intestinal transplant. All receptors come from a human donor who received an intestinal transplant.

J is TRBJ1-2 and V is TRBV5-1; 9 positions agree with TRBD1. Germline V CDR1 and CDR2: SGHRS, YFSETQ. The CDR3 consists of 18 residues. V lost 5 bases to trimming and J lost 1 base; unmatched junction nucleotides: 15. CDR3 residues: CASRMQPDRQGGNYGYTF. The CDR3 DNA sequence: TGCGCCAGCAGGATGCAACCCGATAGACAGGGGGGTAACTATGGCTACACCTTC.

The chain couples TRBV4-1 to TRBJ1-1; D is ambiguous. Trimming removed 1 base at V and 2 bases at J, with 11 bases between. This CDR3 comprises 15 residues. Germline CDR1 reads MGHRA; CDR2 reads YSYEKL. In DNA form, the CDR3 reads TGCGCCAGCAGCCAAGCTAGGCAGTTTAACACTGAAGCTTTCTTT. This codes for CASSQARQFNTEAFF.

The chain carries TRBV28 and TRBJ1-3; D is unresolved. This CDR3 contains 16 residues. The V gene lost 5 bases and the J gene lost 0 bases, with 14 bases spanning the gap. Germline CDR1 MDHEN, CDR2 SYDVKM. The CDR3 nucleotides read TGTGCCAGCAGTCCCTTAGAGGGAGTCTCTGGAAACACCATATATTTT. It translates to CASSPLEGVSGNTIYF.

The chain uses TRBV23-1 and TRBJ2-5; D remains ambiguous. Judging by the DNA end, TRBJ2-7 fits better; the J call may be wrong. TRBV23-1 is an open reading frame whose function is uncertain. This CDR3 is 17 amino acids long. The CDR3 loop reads CASSHQTPGSSSYEQYF. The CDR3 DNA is TGCGCCAGCAGTCATCAAACTCCAGGATCCTCTTCCTACGAGCAGTACTTC.

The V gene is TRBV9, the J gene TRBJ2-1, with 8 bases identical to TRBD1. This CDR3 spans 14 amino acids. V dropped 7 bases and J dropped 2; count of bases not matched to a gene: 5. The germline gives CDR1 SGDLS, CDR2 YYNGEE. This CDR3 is CASAGQDTYNEQFF. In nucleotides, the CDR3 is TGTGCCAGCGCGGGACAGGACACCTACAATGAGCAGTTCTTC. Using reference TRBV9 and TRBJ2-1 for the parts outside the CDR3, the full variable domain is DSGVTQTPKHLITATGQRVTLRCSPRSGDLSVYWYQQSLDQGLQFLIQYYNGEERAKGNILERFSAQQFPDLHSELNLSSLELGDSALYFCASAGQDTYNEQFFGPGTRLTVL.

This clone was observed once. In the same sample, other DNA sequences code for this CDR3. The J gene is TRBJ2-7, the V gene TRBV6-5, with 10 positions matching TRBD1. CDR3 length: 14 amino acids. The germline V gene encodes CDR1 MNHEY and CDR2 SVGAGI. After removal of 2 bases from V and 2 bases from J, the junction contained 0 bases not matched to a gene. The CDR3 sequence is CASSYGQGAYEQYF. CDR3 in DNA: TGTGCCAGCAGTTACGGACAGGGGGCCTACGAGCAGTACTTC.

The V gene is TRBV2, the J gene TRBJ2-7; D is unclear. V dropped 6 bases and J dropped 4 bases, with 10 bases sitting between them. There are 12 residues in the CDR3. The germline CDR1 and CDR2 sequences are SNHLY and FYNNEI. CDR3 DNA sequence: TGTGCCAGCAGGCGGCTATCTTACGAGCAGTACTTC. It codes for CASRRLSYEQYF. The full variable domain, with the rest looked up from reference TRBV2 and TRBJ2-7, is EPEVTQTPSHQVTQMGQEVILRCVPISNHLYFYWYRQILGQKVEFLVSFYNNEISEKSEIFDDQFSVERPDGSNFTLKIRSTKLEDSAMYFCASRRLSYEQYFGPGTRLTVT.

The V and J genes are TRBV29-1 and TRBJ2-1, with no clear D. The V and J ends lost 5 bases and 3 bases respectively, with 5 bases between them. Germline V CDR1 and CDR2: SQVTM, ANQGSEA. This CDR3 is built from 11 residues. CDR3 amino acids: CSVPFYNEQFF. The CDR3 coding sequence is TGCAGCGTTCCCTTCTACAATGAGCAGTTCTTC.

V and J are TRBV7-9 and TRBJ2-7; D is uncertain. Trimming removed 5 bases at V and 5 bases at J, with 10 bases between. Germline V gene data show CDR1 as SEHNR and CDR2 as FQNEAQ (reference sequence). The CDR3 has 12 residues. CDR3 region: CASSLRSDEQYF. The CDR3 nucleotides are TGTGCCAGCAGCCTGCGGTCGGACGAGCAGTACTTC.

CDR3 sequence (DNA): TGCAGCGGCCCCCTAGAATACGTCCATGAGACCCAGTACTTC. Its protein product is CSGPLEYVHETQYF. The genes are TRBV29-1 and TRBJ2-5; no reliable D call. CDR3 length: 14 amino acids. The V and J ends lost 7 bases and 5 bases respectively, with 20 bases between them. The germline V gene has CDR1 SQVTM and CDR2 ANQGSEA.

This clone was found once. The CDR3: CASSFGASADTQYF. CDR3 bases: TGTGCCAGCAGCTTTGGGGCTAGCGCAGATACGCAGTATTTT. V gene TRBV7-3 combines with J gene TRBJ2-3; TRBD2 is a possible D gene (6 bases). Trimming pared 3 bases from V and 4 bases from J, leaving 11 bases between. Germline assignment: CDR1 SGHTA and CDR2 FQGTGA. CDR3 length: 14 residues.

The CDR3 reads CAISLWTSGRGYNEQFF. The CDR3 region has the DNA TGTGCCATCAGCCTCTGGACTAGCGGGAGGGGATACAATGAGCAGTTCTTC. The chain couples TRBV10-3 to TRBJ2-1, with TRBD2 matching over 15 bases. Unmatched junction bases numbered 7, after V lost 6 bases and J lost 4 bases. CDR1 and CDR2 from the germline V gene are ENHRY and SYGVKD. This CDR3 region has 17 residues.

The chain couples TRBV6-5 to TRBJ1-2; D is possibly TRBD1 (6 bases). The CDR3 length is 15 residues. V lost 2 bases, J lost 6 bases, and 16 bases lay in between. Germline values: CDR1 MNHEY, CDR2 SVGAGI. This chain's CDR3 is CASSYHPSGDNGYTF. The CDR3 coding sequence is TGTGCCAGCAGTTACCACCCCTCAGGGGATAATGGCTACACCTTC.

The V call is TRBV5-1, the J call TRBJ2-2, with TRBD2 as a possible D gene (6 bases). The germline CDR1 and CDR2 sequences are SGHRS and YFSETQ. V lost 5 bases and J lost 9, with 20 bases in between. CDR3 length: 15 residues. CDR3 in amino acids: CASSKGTFYRRELFF. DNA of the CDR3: TGCGCCAGCAGTAAAGGGACTTTCTACAGGAGGGAGCTGTTTTTT.

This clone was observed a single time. CDR3 in amino acids: CASSSTGTGAYEQYF. CDR3 coding DNA: TGTGCCAGCAGCTCTACCGGGACAGGGGCCTACGAGCAGTACTTC. The rearrangement uses TRBV5-5 and TRBJ2-7, with 10 nucleotides matching TRBD1. With 3 bases clipped from V and 2 bases from J, the junction kept 5 bases outside the gene matches. The CDR3 extends over 15 amino acids. Germline values: CDR1 SGHKS, CDR2 YYEKEE (reference sequence).

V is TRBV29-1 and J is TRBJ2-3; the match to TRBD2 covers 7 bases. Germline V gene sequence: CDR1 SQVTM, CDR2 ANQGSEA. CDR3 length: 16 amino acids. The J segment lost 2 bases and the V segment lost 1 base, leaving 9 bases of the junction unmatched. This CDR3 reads CSVEVPRAGDTDTQYF. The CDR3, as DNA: TGCAGCGTTGAAGTCCCCAGGGCGGGGGACACAGATACGCAGTATTTT.

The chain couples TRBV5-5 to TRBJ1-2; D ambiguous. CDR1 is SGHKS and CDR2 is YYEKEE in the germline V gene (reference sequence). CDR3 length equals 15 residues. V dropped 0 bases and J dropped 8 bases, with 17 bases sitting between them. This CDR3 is CASSLASSVSGGYTF. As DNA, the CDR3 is TGTGCCAGCAGCTTGGCCTCGTCGGTAAGCGGAGGCTACACCTTC.

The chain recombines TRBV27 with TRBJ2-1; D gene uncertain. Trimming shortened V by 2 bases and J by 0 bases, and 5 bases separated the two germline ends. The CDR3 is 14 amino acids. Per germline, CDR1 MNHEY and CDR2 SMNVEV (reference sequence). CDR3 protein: CASSLADSYNEQFF. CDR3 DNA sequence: TGTGCCAGCAGTTTAGCGGACTCCTACAATGAGCAGTTCTTC.

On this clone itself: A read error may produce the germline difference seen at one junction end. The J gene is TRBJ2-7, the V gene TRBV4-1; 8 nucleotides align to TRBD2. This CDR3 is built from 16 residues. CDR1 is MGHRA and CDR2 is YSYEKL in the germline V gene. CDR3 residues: CASSQEEAGALGEQYF. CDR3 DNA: TGTGCCAGCAGCCAAGAGGAAGCGGGAGCCTTAGGGGAGCAGTACTTC.

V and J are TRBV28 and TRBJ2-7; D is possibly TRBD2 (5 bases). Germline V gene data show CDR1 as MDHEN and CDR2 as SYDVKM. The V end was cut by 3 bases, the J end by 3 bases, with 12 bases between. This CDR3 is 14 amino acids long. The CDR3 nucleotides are TGTGCCAGCAGTTTTCTAGCAGACAACTACGAGCAGTACTTC. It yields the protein CASSFLADNYEQYF.